The 18 T cell receptor beta chains reported below all come from one sample, sequenced in a study of cytomegalovirus exposure and HLA in healthy donors. A multiplex PCR was run with 60 Vbeta primers and 13 Jbeta primers. TCRdb's copy holds only in-frame clones and misses some; the assay was immunoSEQ multiplex PCR. The sample includes about 200,000 clones, approximately 80% of them seen just once. The sequencing sample was made of PBMCs. These receptors originate from a young man in good health and CMV-seronegative.

The V call is TRBV7-2, the J call TRBJ1-6, with TRBD1 as a possible D gene (6 bases). The length of the CDR3 is 14 residues. The V end lost 5 bases, the J end lost 10 bases, and 15 bases lay between the germline ends. Germline CDR1 SGHTA, CDR2 FQGNSA. In DNA form, the CDR3 reads TGTGCCAGCAGCCATGACAGGTTAGGGTCACCCCTCCACTTT. Translated, it gives CASSHDRLGSPLHF.

The genes are TRBV5-4 and TRBJ2-5, with 7 bases identical to TRBD1. The J segment lost 2 bases and the V segment lost 3 bases, leaving 7 bases of the junction unmatched. The CDR3 covers 15 residues. The V gene's germline CDR1 is SGHNT and CDR2 YYREEE (reference sequence). CDR3 DNA: TGTGCCAGCAGCTCCCACAGGGGAGATCAAGAGACCCAGTACTTC. Its translation is CASSSHRGDQETQYF.

The rearrangement uses TRBV6-6 and TRBJ2-1; TRBD2 is a possible D gene (6 bases). Trimming shortened V by 11 bases and J by 4 bases, and 21 bases separated the two germline ends. Per germline, CDR1 MNHNY and CDR2 SVGAGI (reference sequence). The CDR3 spans 15 residues. The CDR3 coding sequence is TGTGCCGTACAATGGAGGGCGGGAACGTACAATGAGCAGTTCTTC. Protein sequence: CAVQWRAGTYNEQFF.

This chain joins TRBV28 and TRBJ1-5; 9 positions agree with TRBD1. Germline lookup yields CDR1 MDHEN and CDR2 SYDVKM. The CDR3 totals 15 residues. Losses at the gene ends were 6 bases for V and 6 bases for J; bases not matched to a gene: 9. The chain's CDR3 is CASSLTQGAVQPQHF. DNA of the CDR3: TGTGCCAGCAGCCTGACACAGGGGGCTGTTCAGCCCCAGCATTTT.

V gene TRBV9 combines with J gene TRBJ2-7; D possibly corresponds to TRBD1 (7 bases). With 3 bases removed from V and 3 bases from J, the gap between germline ends came to 16 bases. Germline loops: CDR1 SGDLS, CDR2 YYNGEE. The CDR3 loop spans 15 amino acids. CDR3 in DNA: TGTGCCAGCAGCGCCGGAGGGGGCCTTAGCTACGAGCAGTACTTC. It encodes CASSAGGGLSYEQYF.

V and J are TRBV4-3 and TRBJ1-3; no definite D call. CDR1 LGHNA and CDR2 YSLEER come from the germline V gene. The CDR3 has 13 amino acids. With 1 base removed from V and 4 bases from J, the gap between germline ends came to 5 bases. The CDR3 here is CASSQVLGNTIYF. The CDR3 region has the DNA TGCGCCAGCAGCCAAGTCCTAGGAAACACCATATATTTT.

The chain carries TRBV10-3 and TRBJ2-5; 8 bases line up with TRBD2. V was clipped by 2 bases and J by 5 bases; unmatched bases: 10. Germline-derived CDR1 and CDR2 are ENHRY and SYGVKD. CDR3 length: 16 residues. CDR3 sequence: CAISEGALAGGETQYF. CDR3 bases: TGTGCCATCAGTGAGGGGGCCCTAGCGGGTGGTGAGACCCAGTACTTC.

This chain uses TRBV4-1 with TRBJ1-2; no clear D gene. The V and J ends lost 0 bases and 0 bases respectively, with 5 bases between them. The CDR3 covers 14 residues. Germline assignment: CDR1 MGHRA and CDR2 YSYEKL. In DNA, the CDR3 is TGCGCCAGCAGCCAAGAAGTAGCTAACTATGGCTACACCTTC. This sequence encodes CASSQEVANYGYTF.

The rearrangement links TRBV7-2 to TRBJ1-2; maybe TRBD1 (5 bases). Between the trimmed V and J ends, which lost 3 bases and 5 bases, there was a span of 7 bases. This CDR3 has 12 amino acids. Germline V lookup: CDR1 SGHTA, CDR2 FQGNSA. The CDR3 loop reads CASSLRQYGYTF. The CDR3 DNA follows: TGTGCCAGCAGCTTGAGACAGTATGGCTACACCTTC.

V is TRBV28 and J is TRBJ1-2, with 7 bases aligning to TRBD1. CDR1 is MDHEN, CDR2 SYDVKM, per germline. V was pared by 7 bases and J by 5 bases, with 22 bases of the junction left unmatched. This CDR3 spans 18 amino acids. The CDR3, as DNA: TGTGCCAGCACCCCTAGCACCCTGACAGGGTATGAGGGTTATGGCTACACCTTC. Translating gives CASTPSTLTGYEGYGYTF.

This chain joins TRBV11-2 and TRBJ1-2, with D perhaps TRBD1 (5 bases). Trimming pared 1 base from V and 7 bases from J, leaving 7 bases between. The V gene's germline CDR1 is SGHAT and CDR2 FQNNGV. The CDR3 extends over 12 amino acids. The CDR3 region has the DNA TGTGCCAGCAGCTTAGCAGGGATTGGCTACACCTTC. Translation gives CASSLAGIGYTF.

This clone showed up just a few times. The gene calls are TRBV6-5 and TRBJ1-1, with D possibly TRBD1 on 6 matching bases. The germline gives CDR1 MNHEY, CDR2 SVGAGI. Deletions cut 10 bases from V and 5 bases from J, with 17 bases between. The CDR3 has 13 residues. The CDR3 reads CATYRAGVTEAFF. The CDR3, as DNA: TGTGCCACCTACAGGGCGGGGGTAACTGAAGCTTTCTTT.

The count of this clone is one. At one end the junction does not follow the germline gene, possibly because of a read error. The rearrangement links TRBV9 to TRBJ1-6; no definite D call. CDR1 SGDLS and CDR2 YYNGEE come from the germline V gene. The CDR3 covers 11 residues. CDR3 amino acids: CASSVGSSLHF. As DNA, the CDR3 is TGTGCCAGCAGCGTAGGTTCATCCCTCCACTTT.

Written as DNA, the CDR3 is TGTGCCAGCAGTGAATACGGCTATGGCTACACCTTC. As protein: CASSEYGYGYTF. The rearrangement uses TRBV25-1 and TRBJ1-2; D gene ambiguous. The ends were cut back, 0 bases at V and 4 bases at J, with 3 bases in the middle. CDR3 length equals 12 residues. CDR1 is MGHDK and CDR2 is SYGVNS in the germline V gene.

This chain uses TRBV7-9 with TRBJ2-1, with D tentatively TRBD1 (5 bases). This CDR3 has 14 amino acids. Germline CDR1 and CDR2: SEHNR and FQNEAQ (reference sequence). The V and J ends lost 8 bases and 0 bases respectively, with 11 bases between them. In DNA, the CDR3 is TGTGCCAGCTTGGGGCAGGGCTCCTACAATGAGCAGTTCTTC. It is translated as CASLGQGSYNEQFF.

On this clone itself: Distinct nucleotide sequences in the sample also encode this CDR3. This chain connects TRBV27 to TRBJ1-5; no clear D. The V end was cut by 0 bases, the J end by 6 bases, with 6 bases between. The CDR3 has 13 residues. Per the germline V gene, CDR1 is MNHEY and CDR2 is SMNVEV (reference sequence). The CDR3 coding sequence is TGTGCCAGCAGTTTATCCGGAGGTCAGCCCCAGCATTTT. It is translated as CASSLSGGQPQHF.

J is TRBJ2-7 and V is TRBV5-6, with TRBD1 matching 7 bases. Germline CDR1 SGHDT, CDR2 YYEEEE. Unmatched junction bases numbered 6, after V lost 0 bases and J lost 0 bases. There are 16 residues in the CDR3. The CDR3 coding sequence is TGTGCCAGCAGCTTGGCTAGACAGGGCTACTCCTACGAGCAGTACTTC. This encodes CASSLARQGYSYEQYF.

The rearrangement uses TRBV5-1 and TRBJ2-4, with 9 bases fitting TRBD1. Germline trimming cut 1 base from V and 0 bases from J; bases unmatched to any gene: 8. Germline-derived CDR1 and CDR2 are SGHRS and YFSETQ. This CDR3 is built from 18 residues. CDR3 residues: CASSLQDRGGLAKNIQYF. The CDR3 DNA reads as TGCGCCAGCAGCTTGCAGGACAGGGGAGGTCTAGCCAAAAACATTCAGTACTTC.